These 15 T cell receptor beta chains originate from one sample sequenced in a study of identical twins. TCRdb reanalysed the 5' RACE reads using MiXCR and keeps one entry per CDR3 protein. The table records about 1.7 million distinct CDR3 sequences, more than 30% of them present only once. Specimen: cord blood. Receptors were obtained from a newborn girl in good health.

The V call is TRBV10-3, the J call TRBJ2-5; D gene uncertain. CDR3 length: 11 amino acids. The ends were cut back, 6 bases at V and 12 bases at J, with 14 bases in the middle. Germline values: CDR1 ENHRY, CDR2 SYGVKD. CDR3 nucleotides: TGTGCCATCAGCCCTCGGGCTGGCGAGTACTTC. Translated: CAISPRAGEYF.

In its sample, this clonotype was seen a few times. This rearrangement joins TRBV5-6 to TRBJ2-1; D is unresolved. CDR1 SGHDT and CDR2 YYEEEE come from the germline V gene. The CDR3 spans 12 residues. V dropped 3 bases and J dropped 6 bases, with 7 bases sitting between them. CDR3 region: CASSSMSNEQFF. CDR3 coding DNA: TGTGCCAGCAGCTCAATGTCCAATGAGCAGTTCTTC.

This clonotype was seen more than once but under ten times. The CDR3 protein is CASSSYPSTDTQYF. DNA for the CDR3: TGCGCCAGCAGCTCTTACCCTAGCACAGATACGCAGTATTTT. The gene calls are TRBV5-1 and TRBJ2-3; D unresolved. The CDR3 covers 14 residues. The V end lost 3 bases, the J end lost 0 bases, and 8 bases lay between the germline ends. The germline gives CDR1 SGHRS, CDR2 YFSETQ.

J is TRBJ2-1 and V is TRBV20-1; the match to TRBD2 covers 11 bases. Germline V gives CDR1 DFQATT, CDR2 SNEGSKA (reference sequence). The CDR3 totals 14 residues. V gave up 6 bases and J gave up 10 bases; unmatched junction bases: 11. CDR3 sequence reads: CSARLAGKSWEQFF. For the CDR3, the DNA is TGCAGTGCCCGACTAGCGGGAAAGAGTTGGGAGCAGTTCTTC.

This clonotype was seen more than once but under ten times. The gene calls are TRBV20-1 and TRBJ2-7; D gene unclear. Germline values: CDR1 DFQATT, CDR2 SNEGSKA (reference sequence). The germline V and J ends were trimmed by 0 bases and 2 bases, with 5 bases remaining between them. This CDR3 spans 12 amino acids. CDR3 DNA sequence: TGCAGTGCTAGAGAAGCGACCTACGAGCAGTACTTC. It specifies CSAREATYEQYF.

J is TRBJ2-4 and V is TRBV10-2, with 13 bases that match TRBD2. Trimming at V came to 6 bases and at J to 5 bases, leaving 1 base not matched to a gene. There are 14 residues in the CDR3. Germline loops: CDR1 WSHSY, CDR2 SAAADI. CDR3 in DNA: TGCGCCAGCAGACTAGCGGGGGGGCAAAACATTCAGTACTTC. It is translated as CASRLAGGQNIQYF.

Note on this clonotype: At one end the junction does not follow the germline gene, possibly because of a read error. CDR3 loop: CVSSQVMGADTQYF. CDR3 bases: TGTGTCAGCAGCCAAGTAATGGGAGCAGATACGCAGTATTTT. The V and J genes are TRBV14 and TRBJ2-3; tentatively, D is TRBD2 (5 bases). CDR3 length: 14 residues. The germline V gene encodes CDR1 SGHDN and CDR2 FVKESK.

The chain employs TRBV10-2 and TRBJ2-5; D call uncertain. The germline V gene encodes CDR1 WSHSY and CDR2 SAAADI. V shed 7 bases and J shed 0 bases, with 15 bases lying between them. There are 15 residues in the CDR3. CDR3 in amino acids: CASKRGPLYQETQYF. The CDR3 coding sequence is TGCGCCAGCAAACGTGGTCCTTTGTACCAAGAGACCCAGTACTTC.

This clonotype showed up just a few times. CDR3 coding DNA: TGCGCCAGCAGCTTTCCCCTAGCGGGGGCTAACAATGAGCAGTTCTTC. Translating gives CASSFPLAGANNEQFF. V and J are TRBV5-1 and TRBJ2-1; TRBD2 matches at 10 bases. CDR1 SGHRS and CDR2 YFSETQ come from the germline V gene. J lost 5 bases, V lost 2 bases, and 7 bases had no gene match. The CDR3 is made up of 16 amino acids.

This clonotype has only a few counts. This chain connects TRBV20-1 to TRBJ2-4; 14 bases match TRBD2. The V gene's germline CDR1 is DFQATT and CDR2 SNEGSKA (reference sequence). The V gene end was trimmed by 4 bases and the J gene end by 2 bases; junction bases not matched to a gene: 7. The CDR3 covers 17 residues. CDR3 DNA: TGCAGTGCTAACCCGGGACTAGCGGGAGTAACCAAAAACATTCAGTACTTC. This encodes CSANPGLAGVTKNIQYF.

This clonotype was picked up many times. The chain is built from TRBV29-1 and TRBJ2-3; no definite D call. The CDR3 is made up of 13 amino acids. Trimming took off 8 bases at V and 0 bases at J, with 12 bases between the two ends. Germline loops: CDR1 SQVTM, CDR2 ANQGSEA. CDR3 sequence reads: CSQSPGSTDTQYF. As DNA, the CDR3 is TGCAGCCAATCCCCGGGTAGCACAGATACGCAGTATTTT.

This chain joins TRBV12-3 or TRBV12-4 and TRBJ2-3, with 8 bases aligning to TRBD2. V was clipped by 5 bases and J by 6 bases; unmatched bases: 10. The CDR3 is 15 amino acids. CDR3 DNA: TGTGCCAGCAGTCCCAATCGGGGGGGCCCCGATACGCAGTATTTT. Translated, it gives CASSPNRGGPDTQYF.

V usage is TRBV30 and J usage is TRBJ1-2; D might be TRBD1 (5 bases). CDR1 and CDR2 from the germline V gene are GTSNPN and SVGIG (reference sequence). The V end lost 0 bases, the J end lost 0 bases, and 11 bases lay between the germline ends. CDR3 length: 15 amino acids. The CDR3 DNA reads TGTGCCTGGAGTGTGTCCCTGGGGGCTAACTATGGCTACACCTTC. This translates into CAWSVSLGANYGYTF.

The chain is built from TRBV28 and TRBJ2-1; 13 bases are a match to TRBD2. Germline V gene data show CDR1 as MDHEN and CDR2 as SYDVKM. V was pared by 7 bases and J by 6 bases, with 6 bases of the junction left unmatched. The CDR3 is 15 residues long. CDR3 amino acids: CASTTGTSGINEQFF. The CDR3 nucleotides read TGTGCCAGCACAACCGGGACTAGCGGGATCAATGAGCAGTTCTTC.

This clonotype was detected only a few times. The chain couples TRBV7-2 to TRBJ1-6; D might be TRBD1 (5 bases). CDR1 is SGHTA, CDR2 FQGNSA, per germline. V was shortened by 1 base and J by 10 bases, with 14 bases between the two germline ends. The CDR3 runs 15 residues. The CDR3 DNA follows: TGTGCCAGCAGCTTAGTGACAGCCATGGGGTCACCCCTCCACTTT. It yields the protein CASSLVTAMGSPLHF.